This T cell receptor (beta chain) was recorded in a study of T cell responses to AZD1222 COVID-19 vaccine. This CDR3 comprises 15 residues. V was trimmed by 2 bases and J by 14 bases, leaving 22 bases between them. Per germline, CDR1 SGHNT and CDR2 YENEEA. Concerning this clone: Antigen specificity is unknown.

Only in-frame clones appear in the TCRdb table, and some are missing; sequencing was by immunoSEQ multiplex PCR. Of about 150,000 clones detected, about nine tenths appear once; the ten largest clones hold under 4%. Study findings and constraints: Increased Spike-specific TCR breadth and depth were observed after two AZD1222 doses. Researchers report vaccine-associated CD4 TCRs spanning spike, with dominance at 160-218 and 743-854. Just six people given AZD1222 tested seropositive at baseline. Donor demographics were predominantly white British with a female majority; clonal diversity may be underestimated.

The TCR was taken from an adult who received the AZD1222 COVID-19 vaccine. The input for sequencing was peripheral blood, taken 28 days after the second AZD1222 dose. This sequence joins TRBV11-3 and TRBJ2-1; D is undetermined. CDR3 region: CASSLNPTASSPKFF. The CDR3 region has the DNA TGTGCCAGCAGCTTAAATCCCACAGCCTCCTCTCCCAAGTTCTTC.